The clone carrying this TCR beta chain was counted only a few times. This sample was included in a study of T-cell memory formation after mild COVID-19. On the study more broadly: The TCR clusters were mostly specific to one donor.

Researchers used 5'RACE with constant-segment primers to make TCR alpha and TCR beta cDNA libraries that carry sample barcodes and UMIs. TCRdb re-derived calls from the 5' RACE reads in MiXCR, one entry per CDR3 protein. This table holds 350,000 to 500,000 distinct CDR3 sequences, about a quarter found once. The CDR3 contains 16 residues. V was trimmed by 4 bases and J by 0 bases, leaving 15 bases between them. Germline V CDR1 and CDR2: MGHRA, YSYEKL. The sample comprised PBMCs or a T cell subset sorted from them (not recorded which). This clonotype originated in an adult woman who had mild COVID-19 (a few samples of this study predate the infection). Cell type and time point are not known. The chain couples TRBV4-1 to TRBJ1-1, with unresolved D. The CDR3, as DNA: TGCGCCAGCAGCCCCACCCAAAACCGGTTGAACACTGAAGCTTTCTTT. Its protein product is CASSPTQNRLNTEAFF.